This TCR beta chain was recorded in a study of graft-versus-host responses after intestinal transplantation. Study-wide context: Transplant types were multivisceral, liver-intestinal, or isolated intestinal. Study-wide findings and caveats: Circulating GvH clone levels at their peak were associated with HvG declines (early post-transplant).

CDR3 length equals 14 residues. Germline V gives CDR1 LNHDA, CDR2 SQIVND (reference sequence). Trimming removed 6 bases from V and 7 bases from J, with 18 bases in between. Clones were read by immunoSEQ multiplex PCR, and TCRdb kept only the in-frame ones, dropping some. The sample includes approximately 88,000 clones, approximately 94% of them seen just once. Regarding this clone: Antigen unknown.

The clonotype was recovered from a human donor who was the organ donor for an intestinal transplant. The chain couples TRBV19 to TRBJ1-1; D unclear. The sequenced sample was unstimulated CD4+ T cells sorted from spleen or lymph node cells, obtained before transplant. The CDR3 protein is CASSPNLLNGEAFF. The CDR3 DNA follows: TGTGCCAGTAGCCCAAACCTATTGAACGGTGAAGCTTTCTTT.